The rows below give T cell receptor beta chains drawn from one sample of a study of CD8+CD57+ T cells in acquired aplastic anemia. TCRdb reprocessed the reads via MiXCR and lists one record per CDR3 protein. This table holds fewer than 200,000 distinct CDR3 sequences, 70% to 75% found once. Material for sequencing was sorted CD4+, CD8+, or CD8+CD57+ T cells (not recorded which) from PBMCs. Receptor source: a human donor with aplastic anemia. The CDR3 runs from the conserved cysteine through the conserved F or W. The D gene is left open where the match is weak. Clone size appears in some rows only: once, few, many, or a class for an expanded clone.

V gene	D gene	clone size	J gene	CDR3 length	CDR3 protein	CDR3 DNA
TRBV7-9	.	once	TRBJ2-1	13	CASTGDSYNEQFF	TGTGCCAGCACCGGGGATTCCTACAATGAGCAGTTCTTC
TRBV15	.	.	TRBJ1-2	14	CATSDGTQGHGYTF	TGTGCCACCAGTGATGGGACGCAGGGGCATGGCTACACCTTC
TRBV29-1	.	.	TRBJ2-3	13	CSVRLASTDTQYF	TGCAGCGTTCGCCTAGCGAGCACAGATACGCAGTATTTT
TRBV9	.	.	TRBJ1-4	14	CASSVAGGREKLFF	TGTGCCAGCAGCGTAGCCGGGGGCCGTGAAAAACTGTTTTTT
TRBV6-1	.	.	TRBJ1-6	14	CASSEVGVTSPLHF	TGTGCCAGCAGTGAAGTGGGGGTAACGTCACCCCTCCACTTT
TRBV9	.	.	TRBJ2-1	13	CASSVGGANEQFF	TGTGCCAGCAGCGTAGGGGGGGCGAATGAGCAGTTCTTC
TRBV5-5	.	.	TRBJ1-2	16	CASTLRGSGAIDGYTF	TGTGCCAGCACCCTCAGGGGTTCGGGGGCAATCGATGGCTACACCTTC
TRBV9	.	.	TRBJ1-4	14	CASSVDETSEKLFF	TGTGCCAGCAGCGTAGACGAGACTAGCGAAAAACTGTTTTTT
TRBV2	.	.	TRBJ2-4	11	CASSALDIQYF	TGTGCCAGCAGTGCTCTAGACATTCAGTACTTC
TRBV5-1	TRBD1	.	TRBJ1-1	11	CASSSDRVAFF	TGCGCCAGCAGCTCTGACAGGGTAGCTTTCTTT
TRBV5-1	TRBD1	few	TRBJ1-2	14	CASSLGRTGYGYTF	TGCGCCAGCAGCTTGGGCCGGACAGGCTATGGCTACACCTTC
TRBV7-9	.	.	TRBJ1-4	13	CASSQGKREKLFF	TGTGCCAGCAGCCAGGGTAAACGAGAAAAACTGTTTTTT
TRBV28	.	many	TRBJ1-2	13	CASSLVGPTENTF	TGTGCCAGCAGTTTAGTGGGACCGACGGAAAACACCTTC
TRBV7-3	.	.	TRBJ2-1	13	CASSPRLPNEQFF	TGTGCCAGCAGCCCCCGACTGCCCAATGAGCAGTTCTTC
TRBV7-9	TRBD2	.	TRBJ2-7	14	CASSASGGIYEQYF	TGTGCCAGCAGCGCTAGCGGGGGAATCTACGAGCAGTACTTC
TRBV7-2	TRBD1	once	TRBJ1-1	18	CASSSLTGTGGLGTEAFF	TGTGCCAGCAGCTCCCTCACCGGGACAGGGGGCTTGGGCACTGAAGCTTTCTTT
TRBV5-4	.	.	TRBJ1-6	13	CASRGRVDSPLHF	TGTGCCAGCAGGGGCAGGGTAGATTCACCCCTCCACTTT
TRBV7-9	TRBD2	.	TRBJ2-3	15	CASSPTSGATDTQYF	TGTGCTAGCAGCCCAACTAGCGGAGCCACAGATACGCAGTATTTT
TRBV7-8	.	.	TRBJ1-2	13	CASSLVTNYGYTF	TGTGCCAGCAGCTTAGTTACTAACTATGGCTACACCTTC
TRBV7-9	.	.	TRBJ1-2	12	CAGLGGNYGYTF	TGTGCCGGATTGGGTGGGAACTATGGCTACACCTTC
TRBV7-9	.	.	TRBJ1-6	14	CASSLWTVNSPLHF	TGTGCCAGCAGCTTGTGGACGGTTAATTCACCCCTCCACTTT
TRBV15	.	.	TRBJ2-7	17	CATSRVYPAGLTYEQYF	TGTGCCACCAGCAGAGTTTACCCCGCGGGGTTAACCTACGAGCAGTACTTC
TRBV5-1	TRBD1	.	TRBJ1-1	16	CASSLGTGGKNTEAFF	TGCGCCAGCAGCTTGGGGACAGGAGGGAAGAACACTGAAGCTTTCTTT
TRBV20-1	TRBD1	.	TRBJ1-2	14	CSARRTGLNYGYTF	TGCAGTGCTAGACGGACAGGCCTAAACTATGGCTACACCTTC
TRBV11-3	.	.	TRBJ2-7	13	CASSLRSSYEQYF	TGTGCCAGCAGCTTACGCAGCTCCTACGAGCAGTACTTC
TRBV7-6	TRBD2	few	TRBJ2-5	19	CASSFAPKTSGGNQETQYF	TGTGCCAGCAGCTTCGCGCCGAAGACTAGCGGGGGGAACCAAGAGACCCAGTACTTC
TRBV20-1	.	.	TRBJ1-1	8	CSDPEAFF	TGCAGTGACCCTGAAGCTTTCTTT
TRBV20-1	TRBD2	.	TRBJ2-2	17	CSARVASGVANTGELFF	TGCAGTGCTAGAGTGGCTAGCGGGGTCGCGAACACCGGGGAGCTGTTTTTT
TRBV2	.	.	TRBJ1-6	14	CASSEAGGGSPLHF	TGTGCCAGCAGTGAGGCCGGGGGAGGTTCACCCCTCCACTTT
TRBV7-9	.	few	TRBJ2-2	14	CASSLTGTTGELFF	TGTGCCAGCAGCTTAACCGGGACCACCGGGGAGCTGTTTTTT
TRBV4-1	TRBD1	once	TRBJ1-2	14	CASSKARTGYGYTF	TGCGCCAGCAGCAAGGCAAGGACAGGATATGGCTACACCTTC
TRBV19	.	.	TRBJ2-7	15	CASSIVLGSSYEQYF	TGTGCCAGTAGTATAGTCCTAGGCAGCTCCTACGAGCAGTACTTC
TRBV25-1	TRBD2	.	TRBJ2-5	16	CASSAPGLAVGETQYF	TGTGCCAGCAGTGCCCCCGGACTAGCGGTTGGAGAGACCCAGTACTTC
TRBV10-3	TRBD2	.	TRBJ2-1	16	CAISGLAGGAYNEQFF	TGTGCCATCAGTGGATTAGCGGGAGGCGCCTACAATGAGCAGTTCTTC
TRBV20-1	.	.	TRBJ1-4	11	CSGTVDEKLFF	TGCAGTGGGACCGTGGATGAAAAACTGTTTTTT
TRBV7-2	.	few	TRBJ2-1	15	CASSLRRGSYNEQFF	TGTGCCAGCAGCCTCAGACGGGGATCCTACAATGAGCAGTTCTTC
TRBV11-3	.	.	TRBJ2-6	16	CASSSLGSSGANVLTF	TGTGCCAGCAGCTCACTGGGGTCCTCTGGGGCCAACGTCCTGACTTTC
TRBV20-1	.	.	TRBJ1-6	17	CSASPGLLSSYNSPLHF	TGCAGTGCTTCCCCCGGGCTATTGAGCTCCTATAATTCACCCCTCCACTTT
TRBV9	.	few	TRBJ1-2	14	CASRVNSRGGGYTF	TGTGCCAGCAGAGTTAATAGCCGTGGGGGCGGCTACACCTTC
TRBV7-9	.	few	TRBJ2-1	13	CASSSSGTREQFF	TGTGCCAGCAGTTCATCAGGGACGCGGGAGCAGTTCTTC
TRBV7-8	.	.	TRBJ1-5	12	CASSPGYQPQHF	TGTGCCAGCAGCCCAGGCTATCAGCCCCAGCATTTT
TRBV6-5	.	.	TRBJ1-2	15	CASSKDAQPNYGYTF	TGTGCCAGCAGTAAGGACGCGCAACCTAACTATGGCTACACCTTC
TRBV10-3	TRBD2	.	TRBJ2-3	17	CAIRGLASGIGTDTQYF	TGTGCCATCAGGGGCCTCGCTAGCGGGATTGGGACAGATACGCAGTATTTT
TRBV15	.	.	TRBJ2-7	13	CATSGGDSYEQYF	TGTGCCACCAGCGGCGGAGACTCCTACGAGCAGTACTTC
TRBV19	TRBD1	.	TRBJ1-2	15	CASSIQGQGGYGYTF	TGTGCCAGTAGTATACAGGGGCAGGGGGGCTATGGCTACACCTTC
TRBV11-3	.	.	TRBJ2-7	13	CASSSSRTAEQYF	TGTGCCAGCAGCTCATCTAGGACAGCCGAGCAGTACTTC
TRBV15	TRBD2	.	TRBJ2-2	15	CATSSGLAFTGELFF	TGTGCCACCAGCAGCGGACTAGCGTTCACCGGGGAGCTGTTTTTT
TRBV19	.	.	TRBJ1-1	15	CASREFGLLNTEAFF	TGTGCCAGTAGGGAGTTCGGACTGCTGAACACTGAAGCTTTCTTT
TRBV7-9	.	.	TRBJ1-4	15	CASRPGRGLNGKLFF	TGTGCCAGCAGACCCGGCCGGGGACTTAATGGAAAGCTGTTTTTT
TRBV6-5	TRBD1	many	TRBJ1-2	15	CATKSDQMGQWDYTF	TGTGCCACCAAATCCGATCAAATGGGACAGTGGGACTACACCTTC
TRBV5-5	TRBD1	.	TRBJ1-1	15	CASSRSDREGTEAFF	TGCGCCAGCAGCCGGTCTGACAGGGAGGGCACTGAAGCTTTCTTT
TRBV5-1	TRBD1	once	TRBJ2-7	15	CASSLGRTGNDEQYF	TGCGCCAGCAGCTTGGGAAGGACAGGGAACGACGAGCAGTACTTC
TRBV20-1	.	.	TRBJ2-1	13	CSAGSGDRNEQFF	TGCAGTGCTGGGTCGGGAGACCGCAATGAGCAGTTCTTC
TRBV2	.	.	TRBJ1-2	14	CASSPYRPGNGYTF	TGTGCCAGCAGTCCGTATCGTCCAGGGAATGGCTACACCTTC
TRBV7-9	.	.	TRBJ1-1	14	CASSLDMMGTEAFF	TGTGCCAGCAGCTTGGACATGATGGGCACTGAAGCTTTCTTC
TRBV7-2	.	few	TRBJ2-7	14	CASSLSFSSGEQYF	TGTGCCAGCAGCTTAAGCTTCTCCTCGGGCGAGCAGTACTTC
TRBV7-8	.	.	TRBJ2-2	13	CASGQQGPGELFF	TGTGCCAGCGGACAACAGGGTCCCGGGGAGCTGTTTTTT